A selection of T cell receptor beta chains follows, all from one sample in a study of graft-versus-host responses after intestinal transplantation. Sequencing used immunoSEQ multiplex PCR; TCRdb keeps in-frame clones, though not all of them. The table lists tens of thousands of clones, about 94% of them singletons. Which antigens these TCRs recognize remains unknown. The sample consisted of unstimulated CD4+ T cells sorted from spleen or lymph node cells, taken before transplant. Source of these receptors: a human donor who was the organ donor for an intestinal transplant. CDR3s include the opening cysteine and the closing phenylalanine or tryptophan. D genes are given only for firm matches. A row's size may be missing; if present it is once, few, many or a size class.

v_gene	j_gene	d_gene	abundance	CDR3aa	CDR3nt
TRBV27	TRBJ2-7	TRBD1	NA	CASRDLGQNLYEQYF	TGTGCCAGCAGGGATTTGGGACAGAACCTCTACGAGCAGTACTTC
TRBV10-3	TRBJ1-6	NA	NA	CAISELLGFNSPLHF	TGTGCCATCAGTGAGCTTCTGGGGTTTAATTCACCCCTCCACTTT
TRBV5-1	TRBJ1-6	NA	NA	CASSLAPGTANSPLHF	TGCGCCAGCAGCTTGGCCCCCGGGACTGCAAATTCACCCCTCCACTTT
TRBV6-1	TRBJ1-2	NA	NA	CASSTGQGYGYTF	TGTGCCAGCAGCACGGGGCAGGGCTATGGCTACACCTTC
TRBV18	TRBJ1-1	NA	NA	CASVAGLNTEAFF	TGTGCCAGCGTGGCGGGGCTGAACACTGAAGCTTTCTTT
TRBV5-1	TRBJ2-3	TRBD1	NA	CASSFKDRRDTQYF	TGCGCCAGCAGCTTCAAGGACAGGCGAGATACGCAGTATTTT
TRBV4-2	TRBJ2-1	NA	few	CASSQTSNEQFF	TGTGCCAGCAGCCAGACTAGCAATGAGCAGTTCTTC
TRBV19	TRBJ1-5	TRBD1	NA	CASSPMLAGGTPQHF	TGTGCCAGTAGTCCAATGCTGGCAGGGGGGACGCCCCAGCATTTT
TRBV23-1	TRBJ2-7	TRBD2	NA	CASSQKRDPYEQYF	TGCGCCAGCAGTCAAAAGCGGGATCCCTACGAGCAGTACTTC
TRBV7-2	TRBJ1-2	NA	NA	CASSLVTVDGYTF	TGTGCCAGCAGCTTAGTGACGGTAGATGGCTACACCTTC
TRBV30	TRBJ2-1	NA	NA	CAWSRGSYNEQFF	TGTGCCTGGAGTAGGGGTTCCTACAATGAGCAGTTCTTC
TRBV7-3	TRBJ2-1	NA	NA	CASPVATYNEQFF	TGTGCCAGCCCTGTAGCTACTTACAATGAGCAGTTCTTC
TRBV10-3	TRBJ2-7	NA	NA	CAISEGGEQYF	TGTGCCATCAGTGAGGGCGGCGAGCAGTACTTC
TRBV28	TRBJ1-5	NA	NA	CASSRAINRPQHF	TGTGCCAGCAGTAGGGCCATTAATCGGCCCCAGCATTTT
TRBV6-6	TRBJ1-3	NA	NA	CASSYSDRGNTIYF	TGTGCCAGCAGTTACTCTGACAGGGGAAACACCATATATTTT
TRBV18	TRBJ1-2	NA	once	CASSPTGTPNGYTF	TGTGCCAGCTCACCCACCGGGACCCCAAATGGCTACACCTTC
TRBV5-1	TRBJ1-1	TRBD1	NA	CASTRTGAEAFF	TGCGCCAGCACCAGGACAGGGGCTGAAGCTTTCTTT
TRBV5-1	TRBJ2-1	NA	once	CASSFGPTNNEQFF	TGCGCCAGCAGCTTCGGGCCTACTAACAATGAGCAGTTCTTC
TRBV7-9	TRBJ2-1	NA	NA	CASSLKGQLYNEQFF	TGTGCCAGCAGCTTAAAGGGGCAATTGTACAATGAGCAGTTCTTC
TRBV11-3	TRBJ2-1	NA	NA	CASSPINYNEQFF	TGTGCCAGCAGCCCCATAAACTACAATGAGCAGTTCTTC
TRBV19	TRBJ2-7	NA	NA	CASSIKAGGHEQYF	TGTGCCAGTAGTATAAAAGCCGGGGGCCACGAGCAGTACTTC
TRBV5-1	TRBJ2-3	NA	NA	CASSSTTSLGDTQYF	TGCGCCAGCAGCTCGACGACGTCACTTGGGGATACGCAGTATTTT
TRBV5-1	TRBJ2-5	NA	NA	CASSLEPEGTQYF	TGCGCCAGCAGCTTGGAGCCGGAGGGGACCCAGTACTTC
TRBV25-1	TRBJ1-2	NA	NA	CASSRTPNYGYTF	TGTGCCAGCAGCAGGACACCTAACTATGGCTACACCTTC
TRBV6-6	TRBJ2-3	TRBD1	NA	CASSYPGQGLTDTQYF	TGTGCCAGCAGTTACCCTGGACAGGGCCTCACAGATACGCAGTATTTT
TRBV7-8	TRBJ1-1	NA	NA	CASSLAGAPSGAEAFF	TGTGCCAGCAGCTTAGCGGGCGCCCCGAGCGGGGCTGAAGCTTTCTTT
TRBV25-1	TRBJ1-5	NA	NA	CASETQVHQPQHF	TGTGCCAGTGAGACTCAGGTACATCAGCCCCAGCATTTT
TRBV7-2	TRBJ2-5	NA	NA	CASSLALGQGKETQYF	TGTGCCAGCAGCTTAGCTCTCGGGCAGGGGAAAGAGACCCAGTACTTC
TRBV7-2	TRBJ2-1	NA	NA	CASSLERANEQFF	TGTGCCAGCAGCTTAGAGAGGGCGAATGAGCAGTTCTTC